This TCR beta chain is from a study of immune characterization of retroperitoneal liposarcoma. This clonotype is termed medium-sized (0.01 to 0.1%). Using its own MiXCR run on the PCR reads, TCRdb lists one record per CDR3 protein. The sample lists about 2,300 distinct CDR3 sequences; roughly two fifths were seen once. This CDR3 has 15 amino acids. Germline CDR1 reads MGHRA; CDR2 reads YSYEKL. V lost 4 bases, J lost 4 bases, and 14 bases lay in between. What was sequenced was tumor tissue. The chain uses TRBV4-1 and TRBJ2-1, with D perhaps matching TRBD2 (6 bases). This TCR came from a male donor with retroperitoneal liposarcoma. The CDR3 spells CASSRAGTLYNEQFF. CDR3 bases: TGCGCCAGCAGCCGCGCCGGGACTCTATACAATGAGCAGTTCTTC.